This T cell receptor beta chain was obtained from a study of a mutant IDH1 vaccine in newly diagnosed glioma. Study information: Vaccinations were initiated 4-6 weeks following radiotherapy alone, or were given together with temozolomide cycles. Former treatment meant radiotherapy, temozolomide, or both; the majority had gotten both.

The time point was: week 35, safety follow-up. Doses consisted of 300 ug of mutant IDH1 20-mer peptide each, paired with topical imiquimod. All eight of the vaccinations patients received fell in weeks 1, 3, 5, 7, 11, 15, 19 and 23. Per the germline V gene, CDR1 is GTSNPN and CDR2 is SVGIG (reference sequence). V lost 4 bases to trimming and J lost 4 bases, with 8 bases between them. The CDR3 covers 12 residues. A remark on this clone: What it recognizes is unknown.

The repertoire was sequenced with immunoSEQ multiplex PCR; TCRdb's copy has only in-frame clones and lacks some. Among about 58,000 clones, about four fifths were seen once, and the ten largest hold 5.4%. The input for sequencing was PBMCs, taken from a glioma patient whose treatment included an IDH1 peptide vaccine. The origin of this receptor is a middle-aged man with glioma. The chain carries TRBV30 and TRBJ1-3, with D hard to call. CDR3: CAWKGQGNTIYF. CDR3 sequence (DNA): TGTGCCTGGAAGGGTCAGGGAAACACCATATATTTT.